These 19 T cell receptor beta chains were sequenced from one sample in a study of CD8 T cells in ankylosing spondylitis. TCRdb processed the 5' RACE reads anew with MiXCR; each CDR3 protein has one entry. This table holds approximately 300,000 distinct CDR3 sequences, about 20% found once. What was sequenced was blood, either unsorted or a sorted T cell fraction (not recorded which). The receptors derive from a female donor with ankylosing spondylitis or in good health (not recorded which).

This clonotype occurred a few times. V is TRBV20-1 and J is TRBJ2-7; 9 bases align to TRBD1. The CDR3 is made up of 15 amino acids. Germline V gene lookup returns CDR1 DFQATT and CDR2 SNEGSKA (reference sequence). Trimming took 6 bases from V and 3 from J; bases not matched to a gene: 12. The CDR3 region is CSAPPPGQGFYEQYF. DNA for the CDR3: TGCAGTGCCCCACCCCCGGGACAGGGCTTCTACGAGCAGTACTTC.

The sample holds a few counts of this clonotype. V is TRBV29-1 and J is TRBJ1-2; 7 bases fit TRBD1. Per germline, CDR1 SQVTM and CDR2 ANQGSEA. CDR3 size: 15 residues. After removal of 0 bases from V and 3 bases from J, the junction contained 7 bases not matched to a gene. The CDR3 loop reads CSVEEDAGGYYGYTF. Here the CDR3 DNA reads TGCAGCGTTGAAGAAGATGCAGGGGGGTACTATGGCTACACCTTC. The full variable domain, completed using reference TRBV29-1 and TRBJ1-2, is SAVISQKPSRDICQRGTSLTIQCQVDSQVTMMFWYRQQPGQSLTLIATANQGSEATYESGFVIDKFPISRPNLTFSTLTVSNMSPEDSSIYLCSVEEDAGGYYGYTFGSGTRLTVV.

A few counts support this clonotype. The V call is TRBV20-1, the J call TRBJ2-7; D unclear. The V gene's germline CDR1 is DFQATT and CDR2 SNEGSKA (reference sequence). The CDR3 is 12 amino acids. V lost 3 bases, J lost 2 bases, and 8 bases lay in between. For the CDR3, the DNA is TGCAGTGCTAGTGCCGGTCCCTACGAGCAGTACTTC. This encodes CSASAGPYEQYF.

DNA for the CDR3: TGTGCCAGCAGCTTAAGGTCCCTATCCTACAATGAGCAGTTCTTC. This gives the protein CASSLRSLSYNEQFF. This rearrangement joins TRBV7-2 to TRBJ2-1; no definite D call. V was clipped by 2 bases and J by 1 base, with 9 bases between them. CDR1 and CDR2 (germline): SGHTA, FQGNSA. The CDR3 sequence is 15 residues long.

This clonotype was counted a single time. V and J are TRBV7-8 and TRBJ2-1; TRBD2 aligns across 7 bases. This CDR3 has 15 residues. The ends lost 5 bases at V and 7 bases at J; junction bases unmatched: 11. Germline assignment: CDR1 SGHVS and CDR2 FQNEAQ. In DNA form, the CDR3 reads TGTGCCAGCAGCCCAAGGACTAGTTGGGGGAATGAGCAGTTCTTC. The encoded protein is CASSPRTSWGNEQFF.

This clonotype was detected a few times. V and J are TRBV24-1 and TRBJ2-3; TRBD1 matches 8 bases. The CDR3 extends over 16 amino acids. The V gene's germline CDR1 is KGHDR and CDR2 SFDVKD. With 3 bases clipped from V and 4 bases from J, the junction kept 8 bases outside the gene matches. The chain's CDR3 is CATSDPRTGTSDTQYF. The CDR3 nucleotides are TGTGCCACCAGTGATCCACGGACAGGGACTTCAGATACGCAGTATTTT.

This clonotype turned up a few times. The rearrangement links TRBV12-3 or TRBV12-4 to TRBJ2-1; TRBD2 might be the D (6 bases). V shed 0 bases and J shed 9 bases, with 12 bases lying between them. The CDR3 consists of 14 residues. The DNA for the CDR3 is TGTGCCAGCAGTTTAGCCCAACTAGCTGGTGAGCAGTTCTTC. Translation gives CASSLAQLAGEQFF.

This clonotype has at least ten counts. The chain is built from TRBV7-2 and TRBJ1-6, with unresolved D. V lost 3 bases, J lost 4 bases, and 7 bases lay in between. The CDR3 is made up of 14 amino acids. CDR1 and CDR2 from the germline V gene are SGHTA and FQGNSA. The CDR3 loop reads CASSFGQYNSPLHF. The CDR3, as DNA: TGTGCCAGCAGCTTCGGCCAGTATAATTCACCCCTCCACTTT.

This chain uses TRBV7-2 with TRBJ2-7; TRBD2 aligns across 16 bases. Germline CDR1 is SGHTA and CDR2 is FQGNSA. This CDR3 is built from 16 residues. The V segment lost 4 bases and the J segment 4 bases; nucleotides outside the gene matches: 4. The CDR3 nucleotides read TGTGCCAGCAGCTCGGGACTAGCGGGAGGGGTGTACGAGCAGTACTTC. Translating gives CASSSGLAGGVYEQYF.

The CDR3, as DNA: TGTGCCAGCCTTCTAGCGAGGAGCTACGAGCAGTACTTC. This sequence encodes CASLLARSYEQYF. The chain uses TRBV28 and TRBJ2-7; TRBD2 might be the D (6 bases). The germline gives CDR1 MDHEN, CDR2 SYDVKM. The length of the CDR3 is 13 residues. Trimming left V 8 bases short and J 3 bases short, with 14 bases between.

This clonotype was seen at least ten times. The chain joins TRBV7-2 to TRBJ1-1; TRBD1 matches 10 bases. V lost 6 bases and J lost 3; bases outside the gene matches: 4. CDR3 length: 14 residues. CDR1 SGHTA and CDR2 FQGNSA come from the germline V gene. CDR3 sequence reads: CASSSGTGDTEAFF. CDR3 coding DNA: TGTGCCAGCAGTTCCGGGACAGGGGACACTGAAGCTTTCTTT.

The V and J genes are TRBV15 and TRBJ2-5; TRBD1 is a possible D gene (6 bases). The CDR3 is 13 residues long. Germline V gene sequence: CDR1 LNHNV, CDR2 YYDKDF (reference sequence). V lost 5 bases, J lost 4 bases, and 11 bases lay in between. For the CDR3, the DNA is TGTGCCACCAGCCGCAGGGGCCCAGAGACCCAGTACTTC. Its protein product is CATSRRGPETQYF.

This clonotype was seen a single time. V is TRBV18 and J is TRBJ2-7, with 14 nucleotides matching TRBD2. This CDR3 has 14 amino acids. Germline CDR1 reads KGHSH; CDR2 reads LQKENI. V trimming: 3 bases; J trimming: 9 bases; junction bases outside the gene matches: 4. The CDR3 coding sequence is TGTGCCAGCTCACCGGGACTAGCGGGAGTTCCGCAGTACTTC. Its protein product is CASSPGLAGVPQYF.

The CDR3 sequence: CSVEPRGWDEQFF. The CDR3 region has the DNA TGCAGCGTTGAGCCGCGGGGGTGGGATGAGCAGTTCTTC. The rearrangement uses TRBV29-1 and TRBJ2-1, with 7 nucleotides matching TRBD2. This CDR3 comprises 13 residues. The V gene's germline CDR1 is SQVTM and CDR2 ANQGSEA. J gave up 8 bases and V 3 bases, and 7 bases lay outside the gene matches.

This chain connects TRBV4-2 to TRBJ1-3; D uncertain. The CDR3 is made up of 13 amino acids. The germline CDR1 and CDR2 sequences are LGHNA and YNFKEQ. The ends were cut back, 2 bases at V and 4 bases at J, with 6 bases in the middle. The CDR3 sequence: CASSQTVGNTIYF. CDR3 nucleotides: TGTGCCAGCAGCCAAACAGTCGGAAACACCATATATTTT.

The V and J genes are TRBV20-1 and TRBJ2-7; 9 bases agree with TRBD2. Germline CDR1 is DFQATT and CDR2 is SNEGSKA (reference sequence). Trimming at V came to 1 base and at J to 2 bases, leaving 6 bases not matched to a gene. CDR3 length: 15 residues. CDR3 DNA: TGCAGTGCTAGAGCACCCGGGACTAGCACCTACGAGCAGTACTTC. It translates to CSARAPGTSTYEQYF.

This clonotype was seen a few times. The CDR3 DNA is TGCAGTGGGGGGGGCGGGAGGAGCTCCTACAATGAGCAGTTCTTC. It encodes CSGGGGRSSYNEQFF. This rearrangement joins TRBV20-1 to TRBJ2-1; 8 nucleotides align to TRBD2. J lost 0 bases, V lost 7 bases, and 8 bases had no gene match. CDR1 DFQATT and CDR2 SNEGSKA come from the germline V gene (reference sequence). CDR3 length equals 15 residues.

This clonotype was recorded at least ten times. The chain has TRBV29-1 and TRBJ2-1; D remains unclear. V lost 4 bases and J 4 bases, leaving 14 bases between the germline ends. Germline assignment: CDR1 SQVTM and CDR2 ANQGSEA. The CDR3 spans 14 residues. The CDR3 region is CSVVGGAKYNEQFF. The DNA for the CDR3 is TGCAGCGTTGTAGGTGGAGCAAAATACAATGAGCAGTTCTTC.

V is TRBV7-6 and J is TRBJ2-3; D is possibly TRBD2 (6 bases). CDR3 length: 16 residues. The germline V gene encodes CDR1 SGHVS and CDR2 FNYEAQ. V lost 0 bases and J 4 bases, leaving 14 bases between the germline ends. CDR3 amino acids: CASSLAGIWRADTQYF. The CDR3, as DNA: TGTGCCAGCAGCTTAGCGGGCATATGGAGGGCAGATACGCAGTATTTT.